Included here is one T cell receptor (beta chain) sequence, with context. The sample comes from a study of T-cell memory formation after mild COVID-19. Trimming removed 0 bases at V and 5 bases at J, with 8 bases between. Looked up from germline, CDR1 is DFQATT and CDR2 is SNEGSKA (reference sequence). The CDR3 is made up of 12 amino acids. TCRdb analysed the 5' RACE reads with MiXCR anew, one entry per CDR3 protein. The sample lists approximately 440,000 distinct CDR3 sequences; approximately 20% were seen once. Sequencing used PBMCs or a T cell subset sorted from them (not recorded which). The sequence was collected from an adult woman who had mild COVID-19 (a few samples of this study predate the infection). Cell type and time point are not known. This rearrangement joins TRBV20-1 to TRBJ2-7, with D perhaps TRBD2 (5 bases). The CDR3 sequence: CSARDPGDEQYF. CDR3 nucleotides: TGCAGTGCTAGAGATCCCGGGGACGAGCAGTACTTC.